Below, 27 T cell receptor beta chains from the same sample are listed, as sequenced in a study of identical twins. TCRdb used MiXCR to reprocess the 5' RACE reads, holding one entry per CDR3 protein. The data hold about 240,000 distinct CDR3 sequences, with roughly 13% observed a single time. These data also featured in a second study, about yellow fever vaccine responses in identical twins.

Sequencing was performed on memory (CD45RO+) T cells sorted from blood. The receptors stem from a young woman in good health.

A few counts support this clonotype. The chain carries TRBV11-1 and TRBJ2-5, with D perhaps matching TRBD2 (5 bases). The V end was cut by 1 base, the J end by 1 base, with 16 bases between. Germline V CDR1 and CDR2: SGHAT, FQDESV (reference sequence). This CDR3 region has 17 residues. In DNA, the CDR3 is TGTGCCAGCAGCTTAGACTCGCTGTTTGAGGGCCAAGAGACCCAGTACTTC. Its translation: CASSLDSLFEGQETQYF.

Here the CDR3 DNA reads TGCAGCACACCCGGGGGGCCCAGTTTTAATTCACCCCTCCACTTT. Its protein is CSTPGGPSFNSPLHF. V usage is TRBV20-1 and J usage is TRBJ1-6, with a possible D match to TRBD1 (6 bases). The CDR3 contains 15 residues. Germline CDR1 DFQATT, CDR2 SNEGSKA (reference sequence).

The V call is TRBV6-5, the J call TRBJ2-1; 9 bases map to TRBD1. The germline V gene encodes CDR1 MNHEY and CDR2 SVGAGI. Trimming cost V 4 bases and J 4 bases; bases outside gene matches: 11. The CDR3 loop spans 17 amino acids. DNA of the CDR3: TGTGCCAGCAGTTCCCGGGACAGGGTCTCGGTTTACAATGAGCAGTTCTTC. It is translated as CASSSRDRVSVYNEQFF.

The CDR3 sequence: CASRPDRVVNEQFF. CDR3 nucleotide sequence: TGTGCCAGCAGACCCGACAGGGTCGTGAATGAGCAGTTCTTC. V usage is TRBV6-1 and J usage is TRBJ2-1, with 7 bases that match TRBD1. In germline, CDR1 is MNHNS, CDR2 SASEGT. The CDR3 runs 14 residues. The trim removed 6 bases at V and 7 bases at J, leaving 9 bases unmatched.

The table lists this clonotype with a few counts. J is TRBJ2-1 and V is TRBV10-3; 10 bases match TRBD2. Germline trimming cut 8 bases from V and 6 bases from J; bases unmatched to any gene: 1. Looked up from germline, CDR1 is ENHRY and CDR2 is SYGVKD. The CDR3 covers 12 residues. This CDR3 reads CAIASGSNEQFF. In nucleotides, the CDR3 is TGTGCCATCGCTAGCGGGAGCAATGAGCAGTTCTTC.

This clonotype was seen more than once but under ten times. CDR3 in amino acids: CASRDSGQGFDEQFF. As DNA, the CDR3 is TGTGCCAGCAGGGATTCGGGACAGGGGTTCGATGAGCAGTTCTTC. This sequence joins TRBV12-3 or TRBV12-4 and TRBJ2-1; 10 bases match TRBD1. Unmatched junction bases numbered 10, after V lost 6 bases and J lost 8 bases. This CDR3 spans 15 amino acids.

The chain has TRBV6-1 and TRBJ2-7, with no clear D. The ends were cut back, 1 base at V and 6 bases at J, with 4 bases in the middle. Looked up from germline, CDR1 is MNHNS and CDR2 is SASEGT. This CDR3 comprises 11 residues. The CDR3 is CASSEETEQYF. The CDR3 bases are TGTGCCAGCAGTGAAGAGACCGAGCAGTACTTC.

The rearrangement links TRBV21-1 to TRBJ2-6. TRBV21-1 is a documented pseudogene. CDR3 length: 17 residues. In nucleotides, the CDR3 is TGTGCCAGCAGCAAAGACCGAAATTCCTCTGGGGCCAACGTCCTGACTTTC. Translated, it gives CASSKDRNSSGANVLTF.

There are a few counts of this clonotype. The chain has TRBV6-2 or TRBV6-3 and TRBJ2-4, with TRBD1 identical over 8 bases. The CDR3 has 14 amino acids. V trimming: 5 bases; J trimming: 9 bases; junction bases outside the gene matches: 9. Germline V CDR1 and CDR2: MNHEY, SVGEGT. CDR3 protein: CASSGPSGGGIQYF. The CDR3 DNA follows: TGTGCCAGCAGTGGTCCCTCAGGGGGCGGCATTCAGTACTTC.

This clonotype was picked up many times. V and J are TRBV12-3 or TRBV12-4 and TRBJ1-3; no firm D call. V lost 7 bases, J lost 2 bases, and 18 bases lay in between. The CDR3 runs to 16 residues. Here the CDR3 reads CASTDFNSPTGNTIYF. CDR3 nucleotide sequence: TGTGCCAGCACCGACTTTAACTCACCAACTGGAAACACCATATATTTT.

In this sample, this clonotype turned up a few times. For the CDR3, the DNA is TGCGCCAGCAGCCAGTGGGACAGGGCTGGTTACGAGCAGTACTTC. As protein: CASSQWDRAGYEQYF. This chain joins TRBV4-1 and TRBJ2-7, with TRBD1 matching 9 bases. With V trimmed by 3 bases and J by 4 bases, 7 bases remained unmatched. Germline values: CDR1 MGHRA, CDR2 YSYEKL. This CDR3 has 15 residues.

There are a few counts of this clonotype. This chain links TRBV5-1 with TRBJ2-3; TRBD2 aligns across 10 bases. The CDR3 has 16 amino acids. J gave up 3 bases and V 0 bases, and 4 bases lay outside the gene matches. CDR1 SGHRS and CDR2 YFSETQ come from the germline V gene. The CDR3 region has the DNA TGCGCCAGCAGCTTGGCCGCAGCGGGAGGGACAGATACGCAGTATTTT. It translates to CASSLAAAGGTDTQYF.

In its sample, this clonotype was seen a few times. The V and J genes are TRBV6-2 or TRBV6-3 and TRBJ2-7; no clear D. V was cut by 6 bases and J by 7 bases, with 10 bases left in between. Germline assignment: CDR1 MNHEY and CDR2 SVGEGT. The CDR3 sequence is 11 residues long. In DNA form, the CDR3 reads TGTGCCAGCAGCGTGGGCGAAGAGCAGTACTTC. Encoded protein: CASSVGEEQYF.

This clonotype showed up just a few times. The V gene is TRBV20-1, the J gene TRBJ2-5; D remains unclear. The V gene's germline CDR1 is DFQATT and CDR2 SNEGSKA (reference sequence). The CDR3 is made up of 12 amino acids. With 3 bases removed from V and 3 bases from J, the gap between germline ends came to 8 bases. The CDR3 here is CSARTQKETQYF. CDR3 DNA sequence: TGCAGTGCTAGGACTCAAAAAGAGACCCAGTACTTC.

The chain combines TRBV11-2 with TRBJ2-5; 8 bases are a match to TRBD2. Germline lookup yields CDR1 SGHAT and CDR2 FQNNGV. This CDR3 spans 15 amino acids. V was clipped by 5 bases and J by 5 bases; unmatched bases: 10. The CDR3 DNA sequence: TGTGCCAGCAGCCCCGGGGGGGGGCGCGGGGAGACCCAGTACTTC. Translation: CASSPGGGRGETQYF.

This clonotype has a handful of counts. This chain joins TRBV3-1 and TRBJ2-1; D is unclear. The CDR3 is made up of 15 amino acids. Trimming cost V 5 bases and J 12 bases, with 23 bases left between them. Germline V gives CDR1 LGHDT, CDR2 YNNKEL (reference sequence). The DNA for the CDR3 is TGTGCCAGCAGCAAAGCCGAGGCGCAGGCAAGTGGGCAGTTCTTC. Translating it yields CASSKAEAQASGQFF.

This clonotype came up many times. The chain has TRBV6-2 or TRBV6-3 and TRBJ1-1; TRBD1 is a possible D gene (5 bases). Germline V gives CDR1 MNHEY, CDR2 SVGEGT. There are 16 residues in the CDR3. Between the trimmed V and J ends, which lost 3 bases and 0 bases, there was a span of 14 bases. The CDR3 spells CASSYDLGVVNTEAFF. The CDR3 bases are TGTGCCAGCAGTTATGATCTGGGGGTAGTGAACACTGAAGCTTTCTTT.

V and J are TRBV4-3 and TRBJ2-3, with a tentative D call TRBD2 (5 bases). The CDR3 is made up of 14 amino acids. Germline values: CDR1 LGHNA, CDR2 YSLEER. The V end lost 0 bases, the J end lost 3 bases, and 7 bases lay between the germline ends. CDR3 loop: CASSQELVTDTQYF. CDR3 coding DNA: TGCGCCAGCAGCCAAGAACTAGTAACAGATACGCAGTATTTT.

This clonotype was picked up a small number of times. The chain has TRBV3-1 and TRBJ2-1, with D tentatively TRBD1 (5 bases). Germline V gene lookup returns CDR1 LGHDT and CDR2 YNNKEL (reference sequence). The CDR3 sequence is 12 residues long. Deletions cut 0 bases from V and 16 bases from J, with 13 bases between. The CDR3 is CASSQERGASFF. DNA of the CDR3: TGTGCCAGCAGCCAAGAGCGTGGGGCCAGTTTCTTC.

This clonotype has just a few counts. V gene TRBV5-1 combines with J gene TRBJ2-1, with 7 nucleotides matching TRBD2. Losses at the gene ends were 0 bases for V and 2 bases for J; bases not matched to a gene: 2. The CDR3 contains 15 residues. Germline values: CDR1 SGHRS, CDR2 YFSETQ. CDR3 loop: CASSLVSGTYNEQFF. The CDR3 DNA follows: TGCGCCAGCAGCTTGGTGAGCGGGACCTACAATGAGCAGTTCTTC.

In this sample, this clonotype turned up a few times. The chain uses TRBV5-1 and TRBJ2-7, with 10 bases fitting TRBD2. Trimming cost V 6 bases and J 6 bases; bases outside gene matches: 6. The CDR3 runs 13 residues. Germline V gives CDR1 SGHRS, CDR2 YFSETQ. As DNA, the CDR3 is TGCGCCAGCAAGGTAGCGGGGGGCGGCGAGCAGTACTTC. This translates into CASKVAGGGEQYF.

Turning to this clonotype: Its ends do not fully match the called genes, so a read error is possible. The chain has TRBV20-1 and TRBJ2-1, with 11 bases that match TRBD2. The CDR3 is made up of 11 amino acids. Germline-derived CDR1 and CDR2 are DFQATT and SNEGSKA (reference sequence). CDR3 sequence reads: CSGRLAGGSTF. The CDR3 nucleotides read TGCAGTGGTCGGCTAGCGGGAGGTTCTACCTTC.

This clonotype was seen more than once but under ten times. The genes are TRBV4-3 and TRBJ2-1, with 9 bases matching TRBD2. This CDR3 is 16 amino acids long. J was trimmed by 2 bases and V by 3 bases; bases with no gene match: 5. Germline V gives CDR1 LGHNA, CDR2 YSLEER. For the CDR3, the DNA is TGCGCCAGCAGCCATAGCTTAGCGGGAGCCTACAATGAGCAGTTCTTC. Translated: CASSHSLAGAYNEQFF.

This clonotype was counted many times. The rearrangement uses TRBV5-1 and TRBJ2-1, with 12 bases aligning to TRBD2. This CDR3 spans 17 amino acids. With V trimmed by 2 bases and J by 2 bases, 5 bases remained unmatched. The V gene's germline CDR1 is SGHRS and CDR2 YFSETQ. The CDR3 reads CASSFGLAGFTYNEQFF. DNA for the CDR3: TGCGCCAGCAGCTTCGGACTAGCGGGGTTTACCTACAATGAGCAGTTCTTC. Looking up the rest from reference TRBV5-1 and TRBJ2-1 gives the full variable domain: KAGVTQTPRYLIKTRGQQVTLSCSPISGHRSVSWYQQTPGQGLQFLFEYFSETQRNKGNFPGRFSGRQFSNSRSEMNVSTLELGDSALYLCASSFGLAGFTYNEQFFGPGTRLTVL.

This clonotype was detected only a few times. The rearrangement uses TRBV9 and TRBJ2-7; 8 bases match TRBD1. Per the germline V gene, CDR1 is SGDLS and CDR2 is YYNGEE. This CDR3 region has 15 residues. J gave up 7 bases and V 0 bases, and 9 bases lay outside the gene matches. For the CDR3, the DNA is TGTGCCAGCAGCGTAGCTTGGGGACAGGTGGGGGAGCAGTACTTC. It is translated as CASSVAWGQVGEQYF.

This clonotype was detected only a few times. CDR3 bases: TGCGCCAGCAGCTACAGGCAGGATGTCTACGAGCAGTACTTC. Residues: CASSYRQDVYEQYF. The chain joins TRBV5-1 to TRBJ2-7; D may be TRBD1 (5 bases). CDR3 size: 14 residues. The germline V gene encodes CDR1 SGHRS and CDR2 YFSETQ. The V and J ends lost 3 bases and 3 bases respectively, with 13 bases between them.

This clonotype occurred many times. The chain employs TRBV5-5 and TRBJ1-3; D is possibly TRBD1 (6 bases). Germline CDR1 and CDR2: SGHKS and YYEKEE (reference sequence). V lost 0 bases, J lost 0 bases, and 7 bases lay in between. The CDR3 totals 15 residues. CDR3 in amino acids: CASSLEGGSGNTIYF. In nucleotides, the CDR3 is TGTGCCAGCAGCTTGGAGGGGGGCTCTGGAAACACCATATATTTT. Complete variable domain (other parts from reference TRBV5-5 and TRBJ1-3): DAGVTQSPTHLIKTRGQQVTLRCSPISGHKSVSWYQQVLGQGPQFIFQYYEKEERGRGNFPDRFSARQFPNYSSELNVNALLLGDSALYLCASSLEGGSGNTIYFGEGSWLTVV.